This T cell receptor (beta chain) comes out of a study of low-dose radiotherapy and immunotherapy resistance in tumors. The CDR3 extends over 12 amino acids. Germline CDR1 reads MDHEN; CDR2 reads SYDVKM. V lost 5 bases and J lost 12, with 14 bases in between. Primers used for first-strand cDNA, a TRAV- and TRBV-specific set, covered both alpha and beta chains. TCR amplification involved about 20 PCR cycles with a constant-region primer and V-primer adapter. One entry per CDR3 protein results from TCRdb running MiXCR on the reads. This table holds 85,000 to 95,000 distinct CDR3 sequences, more than 8.5% found once. This clonotype has ten or more counts. The time point is: before trial treatment. As a condition of eligibility, patients had advanced solid tumors lacking tumor-infiltrating lymphocytes.

The starting material was PBMCs, obtained before treatment. The chain combines TRBV28 with TRBJ2-1, with D maybe TRBD2 (6 bases). This sequence was found in a male donor with prostate cancer. CDR3 amino acids: CASSKGLTRQFF. The CDR3 nucleotides are TGTGCCAGCAGTAAGGGACTCACGAGGCAGTTCTTC.